The 3 T cell receptor beta chains presented below share a single source sample, sequenced in a study of blood T cell repertoires in COVID-19 (dated by TCRdb to between 2020 and 2021). The protocol used for the library was the immunoSEQ multiplex PCR assay. Imported from immuneACCESS, the table was reduced by TCRdb to in-frame sequences with V and J called. These copies leave out some clones; in studies compared against another copy, an unresolved V gene accounts for under half, and the cause of the remainder is not known. The sample table records 150,000 to 200,000 clones; about 86% of these occur just once. The ten largest clones represent about 8.2% of the sample. The specimen was peripheral blood. Receptors were obtained from a man between 60 and 75 years old with acute or convalescent COVID-19.

This sequence joins TRBV9 and TRBJ1-6, with TRBD1 matching 8 bases. J was trimmed by 7 bases and V by 0 bases; bases with no gene match: 3. CDR3 length: 15 amino acids. The germline gives CDR1 SGDLS, CDR2 YYNGEE. Written as DNA, the CDR3 is TGTGCCAGCAGCGTAGAAGGACAGGGAAATTCACCCCTCCACTTT. This translates into CASSVEGQGNSPLHF.

The chain combines TRBV11-2 with TRBJ2-7, with a possible D match to TRBD2 (5 bases). Trimming stripped 1 base from V and 9 bases from J, with 16 bases between. This CDR3 is built from 14 residues. Germline V gene data show CDR1 as SGHAT and CDR2 as FQNNGV. The DNA of the CDR3 is TGTGCCAGCAGCTTAGGCGGGCTGGAGACGGGGCAGTACTTC. This encodes CASSLGGLETGQYF.

This rearrangement joins TRBV7-3 to TRBJ2-1, with D hard to call. V gave up 5 bases and J gave up 0 bases, with 5 bases separating them. This CDR3 is 13 amino acids long. Germline values: CDR1 SGHTA, CDR2 FQGTGA. The DNA for the CDR3 is TGTGCCAGCAGCCCCGGCTCCTACAATGAGCAGTTCTTC. Amino acids: CASSPGSYNEQFF. The whole variable domain, remainder taken from reference TRBV7-3 and TRBJ2-1, is GAGVSQTPSNKVTEKGKYVELRCDPISGHTALYWYRQSLGQGPEFLIYFQGTGAADDSGLPNDRFFAVRPEGSVSTLKIQRTERGDSAVYLCASSPGSYNEQFFGPGTRLTVL.